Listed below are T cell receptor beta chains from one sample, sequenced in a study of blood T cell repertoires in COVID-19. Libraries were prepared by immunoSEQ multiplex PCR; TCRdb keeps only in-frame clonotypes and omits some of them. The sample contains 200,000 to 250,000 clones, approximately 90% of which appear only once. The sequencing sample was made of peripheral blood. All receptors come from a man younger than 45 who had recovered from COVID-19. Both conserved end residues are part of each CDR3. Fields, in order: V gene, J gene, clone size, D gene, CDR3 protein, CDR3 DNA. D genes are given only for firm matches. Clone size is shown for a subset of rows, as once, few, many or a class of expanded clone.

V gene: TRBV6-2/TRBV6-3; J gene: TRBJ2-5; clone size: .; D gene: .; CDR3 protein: CASSYPGYVKETQYF; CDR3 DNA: TGTGCCAGCAGTTATCCGGGATACGTAAAAGAGACCCAGTACTTC
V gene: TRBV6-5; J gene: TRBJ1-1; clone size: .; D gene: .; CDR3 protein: CASSLQAVIRGTEAFF; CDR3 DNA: TGTGCCAGCAGTTTGCAGGCCGTGATAAGGGGCACTGAAGCTTTCTTT
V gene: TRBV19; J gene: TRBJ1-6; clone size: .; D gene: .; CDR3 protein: CASTKRQAPGDNSPLHF; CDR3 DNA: TGTGCCAGTACCAAAAGACAGGCACCGGGTGATAATTCACCCCTCCACTTT
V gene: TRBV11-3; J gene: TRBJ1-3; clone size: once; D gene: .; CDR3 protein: CASSSGTIHSGNTIYF; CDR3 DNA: TGTGCCAGCAGCTCCGGGACAATTCACTCTGGAAACACCATATATTTT
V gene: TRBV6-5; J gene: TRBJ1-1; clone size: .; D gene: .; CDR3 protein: CASTTRPTVNTEAFF; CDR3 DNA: TGTGCCAGCACCACTAGACCGACGGTGAACACTGAAGCTTTCTTT
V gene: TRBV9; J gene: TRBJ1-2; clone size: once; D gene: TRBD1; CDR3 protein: CASVTPAGGQGANGYTF; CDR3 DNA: TGTGCCAGCGTAACTCCAGCGGGGGGACAGGGGGCTAATGGCTACACCTTC
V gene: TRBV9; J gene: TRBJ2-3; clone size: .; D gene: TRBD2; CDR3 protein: CASSALSGGKYTQYF; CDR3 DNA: TGTGCCAGCAGCGCGTTAAGCGGGGGGAAATATACGCAGTATTTT
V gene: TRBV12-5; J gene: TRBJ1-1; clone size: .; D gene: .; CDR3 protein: CASGPPGYTEAFF; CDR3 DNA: TGTGCTAGTGGTCCTCCAGGGTACACTGAAGCTTTCTTT
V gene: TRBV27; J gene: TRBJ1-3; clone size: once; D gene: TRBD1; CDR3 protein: CASSPYRDSRSGNTIYF; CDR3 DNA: TGTGCCAGCAGTCCCTACCGGGACAGCCGCTCTGGAAACACCATATATTTT
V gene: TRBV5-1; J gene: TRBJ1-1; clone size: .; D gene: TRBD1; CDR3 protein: CASSLTRGLARNTEAFF; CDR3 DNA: TGCGCCAGCAGCTTGACCAGGGGGCTCGCAAGGAACACTGAAGCTTTCTTT
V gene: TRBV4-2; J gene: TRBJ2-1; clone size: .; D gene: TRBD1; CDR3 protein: CASSQGNFIAGGQNEQFF; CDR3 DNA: TGTGCCAGCAGCCAAGGAAATTTCATAGCAGGGGGCCAGAATGAGCAGTTCTTC
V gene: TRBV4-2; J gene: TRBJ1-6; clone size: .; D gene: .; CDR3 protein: CASSQDTGIGSPLHF; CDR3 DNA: TGTGCCAGCAGCCAAGATACAGGAATCGGTTCACCCCTCCACTTT
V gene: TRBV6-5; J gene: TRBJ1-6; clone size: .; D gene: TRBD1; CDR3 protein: CASSRDSSYNSPLHF; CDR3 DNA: TGTGCCAGCAGCCGGGACAGTTCCTATAATTCACCCCTCCACTTT
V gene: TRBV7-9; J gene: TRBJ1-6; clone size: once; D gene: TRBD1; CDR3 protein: CASSLALGTGVWSPLHF; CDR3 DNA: TGTGCCAGCAGCTTAGCCCTAGGGACAGGGGTGTGGTCACCCCTCCACTTT
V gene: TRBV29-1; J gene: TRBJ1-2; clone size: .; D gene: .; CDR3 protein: CSVEPGAFGYTF; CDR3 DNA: TGCAGCGTTGAACCAGGGGCTTTTGGCTACACCTTC
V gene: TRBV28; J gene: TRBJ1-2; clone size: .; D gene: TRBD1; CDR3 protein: CASRADRGGYGYTF; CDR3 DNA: TGTGCCAGCAGGGCGGACAGGGGCGGCTATGGCTACACCTTC
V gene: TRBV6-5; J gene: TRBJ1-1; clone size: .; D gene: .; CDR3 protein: CASSYSANTEAFF; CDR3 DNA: TGTGCCAGCAGTTACTCGGCGAACACTGAAGCTTTCTTT
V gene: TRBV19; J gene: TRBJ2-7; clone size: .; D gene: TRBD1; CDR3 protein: CASSTESTGTYEQYF; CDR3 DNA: TGTGCCAGTAGTACCGAGTCGACAGGGACCTACGAGCAGTACTTC
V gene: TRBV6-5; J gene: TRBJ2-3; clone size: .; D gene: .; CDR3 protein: CASSPGQTNTDTQYF; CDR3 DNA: TGTGCCAGCAGTCCAGGACAAACCAACACAGATACGCAGTATTTT
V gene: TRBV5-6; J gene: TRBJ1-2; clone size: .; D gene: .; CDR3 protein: CASSALMTGTIYGYTF; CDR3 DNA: TGTGCCAGCAGTGCCCTGATGACAGGAACCATCTATGGCTACACCTTC
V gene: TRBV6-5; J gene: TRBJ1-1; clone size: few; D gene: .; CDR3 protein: CASSPRQSEAFF; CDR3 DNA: TGTGCCAGCAGCCCACGACAGTCTGAAGCTTTCTTT
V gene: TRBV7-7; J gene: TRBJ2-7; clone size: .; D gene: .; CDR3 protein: CASSLSPGSSEQYF; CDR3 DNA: TGTGCCAGCAGCTTATCACCCGGGTCTAGCGAGCAGTACTTC
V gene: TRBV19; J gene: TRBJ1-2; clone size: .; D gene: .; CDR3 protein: CASSILTGVYGYTF; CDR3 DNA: TGTGCCAGTAGTATTCTGACAGGTGTCTATGGCTACACCTTC
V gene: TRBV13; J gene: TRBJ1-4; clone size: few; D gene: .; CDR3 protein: CASSLGQGRIGEKLFF; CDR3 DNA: TGTGCCAGCAGCTTAGGGCAGGGGCGGATTGGTGAAAAACTGTTTTTT
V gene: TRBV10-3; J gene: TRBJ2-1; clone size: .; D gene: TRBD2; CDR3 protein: CAINDLAGYNEQFF; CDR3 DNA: TGTGCCATCAACGATCTAGCGGGTTACAATGAGCAGTTCTTC
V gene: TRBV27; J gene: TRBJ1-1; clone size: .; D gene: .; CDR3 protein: CASSFPSGVRRKAFF; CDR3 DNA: TGTGCCAGCAGTTTCCCCTCGGGGGTCAGGAGGAAAGCTTTCTTT
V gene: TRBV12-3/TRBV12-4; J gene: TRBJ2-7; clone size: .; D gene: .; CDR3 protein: CASSLAPGYEQYF; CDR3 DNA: TGTGCCAGCAGTTTAGCGCCAGGCTACGAGCAGTACTTC
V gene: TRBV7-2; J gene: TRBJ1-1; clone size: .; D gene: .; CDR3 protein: CASSLVGGGAEAFF; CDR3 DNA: TGTGCCAGCAGCTTAGTAGGCGGGGGAGCTGAAGCTTTCTTT
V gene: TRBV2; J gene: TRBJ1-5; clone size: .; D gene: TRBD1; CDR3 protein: CASSAEQGRHQPQHF; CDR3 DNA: TGTGCCAGCAGTGCGGAACAGGGGAGACATCAGCCCCAGCATTTT
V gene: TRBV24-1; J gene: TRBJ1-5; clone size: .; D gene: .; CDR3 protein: CATSDLRRYRQPQHF; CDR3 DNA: TGTGCCACCAGTGATTTGAGGAGATACAGGCAGCCCCAGCATTTT
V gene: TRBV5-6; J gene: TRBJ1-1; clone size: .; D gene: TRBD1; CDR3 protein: CASSDRGPRRNTEAFF; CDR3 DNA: TGTGCCAGCAGCGACAGGGGCCCCAGGAGGAACACTGAAGCTTTCTTT
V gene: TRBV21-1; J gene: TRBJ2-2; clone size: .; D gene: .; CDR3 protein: CASSKISQGGPNTGELFF; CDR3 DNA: TGTGCCAGCAGCAAAATATCACAGGGGGGGCCGAACACCGGGGAGCTGTTTTTT
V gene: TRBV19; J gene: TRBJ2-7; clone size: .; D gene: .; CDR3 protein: CASSIPARGSYEQYF; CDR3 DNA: TGTGCCAGTAGTATACCCGCCCGGGGATCCTACGAGCAGTACTTC
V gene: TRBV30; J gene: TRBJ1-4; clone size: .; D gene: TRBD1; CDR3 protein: CAWSADRGQPNEKLFF; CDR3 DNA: TGTGCCTGGAGTGCAGACAGGGGGCAACCTAATGAAAAACTGTTTTTT
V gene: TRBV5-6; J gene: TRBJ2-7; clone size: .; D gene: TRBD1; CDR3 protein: CASSQTGIEQYF; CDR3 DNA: TGTGCCAGCAGCCAGACAGGGATTGAGCAGTACTTC
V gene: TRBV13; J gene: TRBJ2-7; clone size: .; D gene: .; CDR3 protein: CASSQGDFEQYF; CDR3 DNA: TGTGCCAGCAGCCAAGGGGACTTCGAGCAGTACTTC
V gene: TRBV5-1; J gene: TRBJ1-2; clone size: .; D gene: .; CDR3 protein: CASSLEAGYGYTF; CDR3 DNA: TGCGCCAGCAGCTTGGAGGCAGGCTATGGCTACACCTTC
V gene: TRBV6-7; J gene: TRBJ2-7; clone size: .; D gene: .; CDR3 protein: CASSYSLVRGIALYEQYF; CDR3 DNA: TGTGCCAGCAGTTACTCACTCGTCCGGGGAATCGCCCTCTACGAGCAGTACTTC
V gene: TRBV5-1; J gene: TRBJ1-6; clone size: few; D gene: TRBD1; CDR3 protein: CASRGTGWDSPLHF; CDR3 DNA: TGCGCCAGTAGGGGGACAGGTTGGGATTCACCCCTCCACTTT
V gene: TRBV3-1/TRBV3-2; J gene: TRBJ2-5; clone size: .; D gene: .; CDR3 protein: CASSPRSTTQETQYF; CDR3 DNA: TGTGCCAGCAGTCCAAGGAGCACGACCCAAGAGACCCAGTACTTC
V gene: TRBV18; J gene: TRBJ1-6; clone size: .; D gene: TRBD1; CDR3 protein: CASSGRRGESDSPLHF; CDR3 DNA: TGTGCCAGCTCAGGACGCAGGGGGGAATCGGATTCACCCCTCCACTTT
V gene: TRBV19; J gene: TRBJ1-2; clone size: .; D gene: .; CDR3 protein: CASSPNIQSLGCTF; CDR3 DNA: TGTGCCAGTAGTCCAAACATCCAGTCCTTGGGCTGCACCTTC
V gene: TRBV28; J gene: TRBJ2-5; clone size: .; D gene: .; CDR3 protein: CASSPVRGPGQETQYF; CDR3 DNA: TGTGCCAGCAGTCCGGTCAGGGGTCCGGGGCAAGAGACCCAGTACTTC
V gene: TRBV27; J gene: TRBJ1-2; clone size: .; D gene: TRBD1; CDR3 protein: CASTSGTGVGYTF; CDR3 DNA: TGTGCCAGCACCTCCGGGACAGGGGTCGGCTACACCTTC
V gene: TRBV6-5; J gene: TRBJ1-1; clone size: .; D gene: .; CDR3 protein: CASSYSTPQETEAFF; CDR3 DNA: TGTGCCAGCAGTTACTCGACACCTCAGGAAACTGAAGCTTTCTTT
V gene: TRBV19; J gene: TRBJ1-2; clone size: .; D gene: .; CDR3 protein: CASTTIHGADYGYTF; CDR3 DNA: TGTGCCAGTACTACTATCCATGGGGCAGACTATGGCTACACCTTC
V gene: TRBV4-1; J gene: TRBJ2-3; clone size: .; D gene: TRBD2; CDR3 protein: CASSHGGGADTQYF; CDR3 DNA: TGCGCCAGCAGCCACGGCGGGGGGGCAGATACGCAGTATTTT
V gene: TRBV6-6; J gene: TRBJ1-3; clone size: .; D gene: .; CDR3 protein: CASSYAGGLSRNTIYF; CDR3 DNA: TGTGCCAGCAGTTATGCAGGCGGACTCTCAAGAAACACCATATATTTT
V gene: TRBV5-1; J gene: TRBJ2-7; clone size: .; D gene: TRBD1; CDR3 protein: CASSILPPTGQGSYEQYF; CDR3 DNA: TGCGCCAGCTCAATTTTACCCCCGACGGGACAGGGTTCCTACGAGCAGTACTTC
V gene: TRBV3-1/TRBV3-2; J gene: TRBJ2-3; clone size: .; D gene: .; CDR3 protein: CASSQERQYF; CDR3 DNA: TGTGCCAGCAGCCAAGAGAGGCAGTATTTT
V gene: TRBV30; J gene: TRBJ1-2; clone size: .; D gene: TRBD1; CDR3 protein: CAWSPRGQGVYGYTF; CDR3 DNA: TGTGCCTGGAGTCCCCGGGGACAGGGGGTTTATGGCTACACCTTC
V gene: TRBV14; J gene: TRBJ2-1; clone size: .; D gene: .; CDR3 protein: CASSQVLEQFF; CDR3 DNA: TGTGCCAGCAGCCAAGTTCTGGAGCAGTTCTTC
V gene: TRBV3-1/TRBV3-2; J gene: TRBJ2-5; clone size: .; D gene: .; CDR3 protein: CASSQVFRGETQYF; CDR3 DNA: TGTGCCAGCAGCCAAGTCTTCAGAGGAGAGACCCAGTACTTC
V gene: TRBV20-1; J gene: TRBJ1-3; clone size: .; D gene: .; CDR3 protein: CSGGAGNTIYF; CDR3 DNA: TGCAGTGGGGGGGCTGGAAACACCATATATTTT